This paragraph reports one TCR beta chain. Each CDR3 protein gets one entry after TCRdb re-called the PCR reads with MiXCR. Of just over 7,500 distinct CDR3 sequences listed, about 50% are singletons. This sample was taken from a study of CD4 and CD8 cells across lung adenocarcinoma regions. The patients had localized lung adenocarcinoma, a non-small cell subtype. Sequencing was carried out using CD8+ T cells from the center of a lung tumor. This receptor was taken from a male donor with lung adenocarcinoma. The CD4 and CD8 labels of this study may be unreliable.

The CDR3 reads CASSRRTSGTQETQFF. The CDR3 DNA reads TGTGCCAGCAGCAGGCGGACTAGCGGAACCCAAGAGACCCAGTTCTTC. The gene calls are TRBV6-1 and TRBJ2-1, with TRBD2 identical over 10 bases. Germline V gene data show CDR1 as MNHNS and CDR2 as SASEGT. CDR3 length: 16 amino acids. Unmatched junction bases numbered 18, after V lost 6 bases and J lost 13 bases.